These T cell receptor beta chains were read from a single sample in a study of T-cell reconstitution after alpha-beta-depleted transplantation in children. TCRdb fed the PCR reads into MiXCR, producing one record per CDR3 protein. The repertoire holds around 200,000 distinct CDR3 sequences, with approximately 6.6% as singletons. This sample comprised PBMCs from the stem cell graft donor, obtained from the stem cell graft. These receptor sequences come from a human donor who donated a stem cell graft to a child with Wiskott-Aldrich syndrome. CDR3s leave out the opening cysteine and the closing phenylalanine or tryptophan. Fields, in order: J gene, V gene, CDR3 protein.

>TRBJ2-7|TRBV7-9
ASSKGGGQSYEQY
>TRBJ1-2|TRBV15
ATSGSGQGLYT
>TRBJ2-5|TRBV12-3/TRBV12-4
ASSFKKETQY
>TRBJ1-1|TRBV3-1
ASSQGPSEAF
>TRBJ1-5|TRBV4-2
ASSPEERDQPQH
>TRBJ2-5|TRBV18
ASSRKETQY
>TRBJ2-1|TRBV6-1
ASQLAGVWSYNEQF
>TRBJ2-1|TRBV6-5
ASSYKAGALGEQF
>TRBJ2-3|TRBV29-1
SVSGLAGPTDTQY
>TRBJ1-6|TRBV7-9
ASRTGQGTNSPLH
>TRBJ1-5|TRBV15
ATSPYTGSMIQPQH
>TRBJ2-2|TRBV12-3/TRBV12-4
ASSFRPRASGELF
>TRBJ2-4|TRBV5-1
ASSSVAGGKNIQY
>TRBJ1-5|TRBV12-3/TRBV12-4
ASQRDRLGNQPQH
>TRBJ2-3|TRBV11-2
ASSSGTTALTDTQY
>TRBJ2-5|TRBV5-1
ASRPNPGQQETQY
>TRBJ2-3|TRBV5-1
ASSLGGLADTDTQY
>TRBJ1-1|TRBV5-1
ASSYGTGNTEAF
>TRBJ1-3|TRBV7-2
ASSLSTGAGNTIY
>TRBJ1-2|TRBV20-1
SASRNRGDGYT